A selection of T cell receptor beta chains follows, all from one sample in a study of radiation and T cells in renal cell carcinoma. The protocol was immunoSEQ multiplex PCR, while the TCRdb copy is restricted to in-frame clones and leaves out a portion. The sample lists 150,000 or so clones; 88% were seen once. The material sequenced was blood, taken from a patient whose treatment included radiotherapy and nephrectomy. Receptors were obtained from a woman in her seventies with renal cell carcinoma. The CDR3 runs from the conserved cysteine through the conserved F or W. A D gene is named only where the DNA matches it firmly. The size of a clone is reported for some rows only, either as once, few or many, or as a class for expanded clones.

TGTGCCAGCAGTGCAGGAGCGGGGGGCACGAACACCGGGGAGCTGTTTTTT | CASSAGAGGTNTGELFF | TRBD2 | TRBV6-1 | - | TRBJ2-2
TGTGCCAGCAGCATCGGACAGGGGGGGGGCACTGAAGCTTTCTTT | CASSIGQGGGTEAFF | TRBD1 | TRBV5-4 | - | TRBJ1-1
TGTGTGACGCGACGGACGAACACTGAAGCTTTCTTT | CVTRRTNTEAFF | - | TRBV19 | - | TRBJ1-1
TGTGCCAGCAGCTTAAAGTTTAGCGGGGGAATCCAAGAGACCCAGTACTTC | CASSLKFSGGIQETQYF | TRBD2 | TRBV5-8 | once | TRBJ2-5
TGCGCCAGCAGCTTGGGGCCCCAAACGGGCTATGGCTACACCTTC | CASSLGPQTGYGYTF | - | TRBV5-1 | - | TRBJ1-2
TGCGCCAGCAGCCAAGATATGGGAGGGCTCTACGAGCAGTACTTC | CASSQDMGGLYEQYF | TRBD2 | TRBV4-1 | - | TRBJ2-7
TGTGCCAGCAGCGGCCGGACTAGCGGGGGTTTGAACACCGGGGAGCTGTTTTTT | CASSGRTSGGLNTGELFF | TRBD2 | TRBV9 | - | TRBJ2-2
TGCGCCAGCAGCCAAGACCCTCACTCAGGGGGGAGAGAAAAACTGTTTTTT | CASSQDPHSGGREKLFF | TRBD1 | TRBV4-3 | once | TRBJ1-4
TGTGCCAGTAGTCTGGTTGGGGCAGATACGCAGTATTTT | CASSLVGADTQYF | - | TRBV19 | - | TRBJ2-3
TGTGCCACCAGCAAACGTAGTACGGACCACGAGCAGTACTTC | CATSKRSTDHEQYF | - | TRBV15 | - | TRBJ2-7
TGTGCTAGCAGCTATGGGACAGGGTCAATCGAGCAGTACTTC | CASSYGTGSIEQYF | TRBD1 | TRBV7-7 | - | TRBJ2-7
TGTGCCAGCAGCGTCCAGGGGGGGCCCACTGAAAAACTGTTTTTT | CASSVQGGPTEKLFF | TRBD1 | TRBV9 | - | TRBJ1-4
TGTGCCAGCACCTATTTTAGGACAACGAACACTGAAGCTTTCTTT | CASTYFRTTNTEAFF | - | TRBV6-4 | - | TRBJ1-1
TGTGCCAGCAGCGCAACAGGGGGCGCGGATGGAAACACCATATATTTT | CASSATGGADGNTIYF | TRBD1 | TRBV5-6 | - | TRBJ1-3
TGTGCCAGTAGTATAGTAGGGCAGGGGAACTATGGCTACACCTTC | CASSIVGQGNYGYTF | - | TRBV19 | - | TRBJ1-2
TGTGCCAGCAGCCCTCAATCGACCGGCTCTGGAAACACCATATATTTT | CASSPQSTGSGNTIYF | - | TRBV11-3 | - | TRBJ1-3